Below are 5 T cell receptor beta chains sequenced from a single sample in a study of T cell responses to AZD1222 COVID-19 vaccine. Some clones are missing from TCRdb's copy, which holds only in-frame ones; the method was immunoSEQ multiplex PCR. The table includes 93,000 or so clones, roughly 88% detected once. The material was peripheral blood, obtained on day 0 of AZD1222 vaccination. The receptors shown here come from an adult in good health.

The rearrangement uses TRBV29-1 and TRBJ2-3; TRBD1 aligns across 9 bases. This CDR3 is 14 amino acids long. Germline CDR1 and CDR2: SQVTM and ANQGSEA. Trimming cost V 6 bases and J 4 bases; bases outside gene matches: 8. The CDR3 DNA reads TGCAGCGTAGAGACAGGGGGATTGGCAGATACGCAGTATTTT. It is translated as CSVETGGLADTQYF.

This chain joins TRBV5-4 and TRBJ1-1; D is unclear. Germline CDR1 and CDR2: SGHNT and YYREEE (reference sequence). V lost 4 bases and J 3 bases, leaving 13 bases between the germline ends. The CDR3 runs 14 residues. CDR3 sequence reads: CASSLTNKDTEAFF. The CDR3 DNA reads TGTGCCAGCAGCCTTACAAACAAGGACACTGAAGCTTTCTTT.

V and J are TRBV4-1 and TRBJ1-5, with 7 nucleotides matching TRBD1. The V segment lost 2 bases and the J segment 5 bases; nucleotides outside the gene matches: 0. The germline CDR1 and CDR2 sequences are MGHRA and YSYEKL. There are 13 residues in the CDR3. As DNA, the CDR3 is TGCGCCAGCAGCCAACAGGGGGATCAGCCCCAGCATTTT. As protein: CASSQQGDQPQHF.

The chain links TRBV3-1 (or the pseudogene TRBV3-2) to TRBJ1-4, with D possibly being TRBD1 (5 bases). CDR1 is LGHDT, CDR2 YNNKEL, per germline (reference sequence). This CDR3 is 15 amino acids long. V was pared by 4 bases and J by 7 bases, with 16 bases between. The CDR3 reads CASSPGDGRSEKLFF. CDR3 DNA sequence: TGTGCCAGCAGCCCGGGGGACGGAAGGAGTGAAAAACTGTTTTTT.

In its sample, this clone was seen once. The J gene is TRBJ1-2, the V gene TRBV6-2 or TRBV6-3; possibly TRBD1 for D (5 bases). V was trimmed by 2 bases and J by 1 base, leaving 14 bases between them. Germline assignment: CDR1 MNHEY and CDR2 SVGEGT. CDR3 size: 16 residues. CDR3: CASSYRQGTFNYGYTF. The CDR3 DNA sequence: TGTGCCAGCAGTTACCGTCAAGGGACTTTTAACTATGGCTACACCTTC.